This is a list of T cell receptor beta chains from one sample in a study of cytomegalovirus exposure and HLA in healthy donors. Sequenced by immunoSEQ multiplex PCR; TCRdb stores in-frame clones only, minus some. The sample carries around 100,000 clones, approximately 78% recorded once. Sequencing input: PBMCs. Receptors originate from a male donor in good health and CMV-seropositive. The CDR3 runs from the conserved cysteine through the conserved F or W. Fields, in order: clone size, V gene, J gene, CDR3 protein. A clone size is listed for some rows: how often the clone was seen (once, few, many), or a class if it is expanded.

.	TRBV7-6	TRBJ2-7	CASSFSGSQLYEQYF
.	TRBV27	TRBJ2-3	CASSLSEIADTQYF
once	TRBV28	TRBJ1-1	CASSLGQGGYTEAFF
.	TRBV5-1	TRBJ2-3	CASSPREALSTDTQYF
few	TRBV30	TRBJ2-4	CAWADRLAKNIQYF
.	TRBV30	TRBJ1-5	CAWSAGVNQPQHF
few	TRBV19	TRBJ2-7	CASSLWTGGLYEQYF
.	TRBV5-1	TRBJ2-2	CASSLVLDSRDTGELFF
.	TRBV5-1	TRBJ2-5	CASTNRGLETQYF
.	TRBV27	TRBJ2-7	CASCPLTSRTSGSYEQYF
once	TRBV6-5	TRBJ1-1	CASSSGGAVDTEAFF
.	TRBV27	TRBJ1-1	CASSATGLNTEAFF
.	TRBV18	TRBJ1-4	CASSPADWGNQKTKSLFF